These 6 T cell receptor beta chains were all obtained from the same sample, sequenced in a study of cytotoxic CD8 clonotypes in ibrutinib-treated CLL. Libraries were prepared by immunoSEQ multiplex PCR; TCRdb keeps only in-frame clonotypes and omits some of them. This sample has some 140,000 clones, with 80% to 85% found just once. Here the sequenced sample was PBMCs, taken after 24 months of ibrutinib treatment. The receptors originated from a human donor with chronic lymphocytic leukemia.

The V call is TRBV30, the J call TRBJ2-3, with D possibly being TRBD2 (7 bases). Germline loops: CDR1 GTSNPN, CDR2 SVGIG (reference sequence). Trimming took 8 bases from V and 0 from J, leaving 15 bases between them. The CDR3 runs to 14 residues. The CDR3 DNA follows: TGTGCCCAAGCGTGGGGGGGCAGCACAGATACGCAGTATTTT. Protein sequence: CAQAWGGSTDTQYF.

V gene TRBV28 combines with J gene TRBJ1-1, with a weak D call TRBD1 (5 bases). Germline V lookup: CDR1 MDHEN, CDR2 SYDVKM. The CDR3 length is 13 residues. The V and J ends lost 1 base and 8 bases respectively, with 11 bases between them. CDR3 sequence: CASSLSGTSEAFF. The CDR3 DNA reads TGTGCCAGCAGTTTATCCGGGACTTCCGAAGCTTTCTTT.

The V call is TRBV15, the J call TRBJ2-2; no firm D call. The V end was cut by 4 bases, the J end by 0 bases, with 9 bases between. This CDR3 comprises 15 residues. CDR1 is LNHNV and CDR2 is YYDKDF in the germline V gene (reference sequence). The CDR3 nucleotides are TGTGCCACCAGCAAAAGAAGGGCGAACACCGGGGAGCTGTTTTTT. The encoded protein is CATSKRRANTGELFF.

The gene calls are TRBV4-2 and TRBJ1-1, with no clear D. With 0 bases removed from V and 0 bases from J, the gap between germline ends came to 14 bases. The germline V gene encodes CDR1 LGHNA and CDR2 YNFKEQ. The CDR3 loop spans 17 amino acids. The CDR3 sequence: CASSQDGEARLNTEAFF. The CDR3 DNA reads TGTGCCAGCAGCCAAGATGGGGAGGCTAGGTTGAACACTGAAGCTTTCTTT.

The chain is built from TRBV5-6 and TRBJ1-2; D uncertain. Germline CDR1 reads SGHDT; CDR2 reads YYEEEE. V lost 2 bases and J 4 bases, leaving 12 bases between the germline ends. The CDR3 has 14 amino acids. Here the CDR3 DNA reads TGTGCCAGCAGCTTTCAAGTCCTGAGCTATGGCTACACCTTC. Amino acids: CASSFQVLSYGYTF.

V usage is TRBV28 and J usage is TRBJ1-1; a possible D gene is TRBD1 (5 bases). Germline V gene lookup returns CDR1 MDHEN and CDR2 SYDVKM. V was clipped by 6 bases and J by 4 bases, with 15 bases between them. The CDR3 loop spans 14 amino acids. Written as DNA, the CDR3 is TGTGCCAGCAGGGGACCGGGAGGCGGCACTGAAGCTTTCTTT. Translated, it gives CASRGPGGGTEAFF. Together with reference TRBV28 and TRBJ1-1, the CDR3 gives the full variable domain: DVKVTQSSRYLVKRTGEKVFLECVQDMDHENMFWYRQDPGLGLRLIYFSYDVKMKEKGDIPEGYSVSREKKERFSLILESASTNQTSMYLCASRGPGGGTEAFFGQGTRLTVV.